Here is one TCR beta chain with its context. Germline CDR1 MDHEN, CDR2 SYDVKM. CDR3 length: 14 residues. V shed 5 bases and J 8 bases; nucleotides not matched to a gene: 10. This specimen belongs to a study of blood T cell repertoires in COVID-19. In the study overall: Sites in the United States, Italy and Spain provided acute and convalescent COVID-19 samples.

Using immunoSEQ multiplex PCR, the repertoire was profiled, and TCRdb retains in-frame clones only, with some absent. Counted here are around 450,000 clones, 90% occurring once; the ten biggest clones make up approximately 0.65%. Residents of over 20 US areas, aged roughly 18 to 90 years, made up the participants. Allocation to cohorts depended on clinical history reported by the participants. Recovered status applied to Cohort 3 donors who had two consecutive negative PCRs. It also applied to those with clearance or with symptom resolution. The rearrangement uses TRBV28 and TRBJ1-1, with 8 bases aligning to TRBD1. The receptor comes from a man younger than 35 who had recovered from COVID-19. The sample was PBMCs or T cells enriched from blood (not recorded which). Here the CDR3 DNA reads TGTGCCAGCAGTGCTTCAGGGGGCGCGCTCGAAGCTTTCTTT. It encodes CASSASGGALEAFF.